Below, 25 T cell receptor beta chains from the same sample are listed, as sequenced in a study of vaccination and CD4 T cells after COVID-19. Oncomine TCR Beta short-read sequencing was applied to DNA from cultured CD4+ T cells. In TCRdb, the PCR reads were re-called with MiXCR into one record per CDR3 protein. Of 16,000 or so distinct CDR3 sequences listed, about 75% were seen once; the top ten hold around a tenth. As for treatment: roughly nine-day PBMC culture with coronavirus spike peptide pools or control peptides (ViraFEST assay). Their specific antigens are unknown. The sequenced sample was CD4+ T cells from blood, cultured in vitro, obtained after SARS-CoV-2 vaccination. These receptors originate from a human donor who received a COVID-19 vaccine.

This clonotype was seen once. This chain connects TRBV6-1 to TRBJ1-2; no clear D. CDR3 length equals 14 residues. The germline CDR1 and CDR2 sequences are MNHNS and SASEGT. The V end lost 7 bases, the J end lost 8 bases, and 20 bases lay between the germline ends. The CDR3 nucleotides are TGTGCCAGCACCACCCGGGGAGGATTAAAAGGCTACACCTTC. It specifies CASTTRGGLKGYTF.

The chain uses TRBV4-1 and TRBJ2-5; D gene ambiguous. Deletions cut 6 bases from V and 5 bases from J, with 16 bases between. Germline V CDR1 and CDR2: MGHRA, YSYEKL. This CDR3 has 14 residues. The CDR3 region is CASSQSSLRETQYF. The CDR3 nucleotides read TGCGCCAGCAGTCAATCTAGTTTAAGGGAGACCCAGTACTTC.

The chain links TRBV6-1 to TRBJ1-6, with D possibly being TRBD1 (5 bases). The CDR3 consists of 15 residues. Germline V gene sequence: CDR1 MNHNS, CDR2 SASEGT. Trimming removed 6 bases at V and 4 bases at J, with 13 bases between. CDR3 loop: CASRRRQSYNSPLHF. CDR3 nucleotides: TGTGCCAGCAGACGCCGACAGAGTTATAATTCACCCCTCCACTTT.

The rearrangement uses TRBV11-2 and TRBJ2-1; no clear D gene. The CDR3 contains 17 residues. Germline values: CDR1 SGHAT, CDR2 FQNNGV. The V and J ends lost 5 bases and 2 bases respectively, with 19 bases between them. The CDR3 DNA reads TGTGCCAGCAGCCCTAACATCTTAGGTGCCCCCTACAATGAGCAGTTCTTC. Its translation: CASSPNILGAPYNEQFF.

J is TRBJ2-5 and V is TRBV19, with D possibly being TRBD1 (6 bases). V dropped 9 bases and J dropped 5 bases, with 22 bases sitting between them. Germline V CDR1 and CDR2: LNHDA, SQIVND (reference sequence). The CDR3 loop spans 15 amino acids. The CDR3 DNA reads as TGTGCCAGCACACCCGGGACAATGCCCCGGGAGACCCAGTACTTC. Protein product: CASTPGTMPRETQYF.

The CDR3 loop reads CASSETAGGAGVAKNIQYF. In DNA, the CDR3 is TGTGCCAGCAGTGAAACCGCAGGGGGCGCGGGGGTAGCCAAAAACATTCAGTACTTC. The chain links TRBV6-4 to TRBJ2-4, with D possibly being TRBD1 (8 bases). The CDR3 loop spans 19 amino acids. Germline V gene sequence: CDR1 MRHNA, CDR2 SNTAGT. The V end lost 3 bases, the J end lost 0 bases, and 21 bases lay between the germline ends.

In this sample, this clonotype turned up a few times. The chain combines TRBV27 with TRBJ2-3, with 7 bases lining up with TRBD1. CDR3 length: 14 residues. V lost 5 bases to trimming and J lost 4 bases; unmatched junction nucleotides: 6. The germline V gene encodes CDR1 MNHEY and CDR2 SMNVEV (reference sequence). The CDR3 spells CASSRQGSSDTQYF. CDR3 in DNA: TGTGCCAGCAGTCGACAGGGATCTTCAGATACGCAGTATTTT.

The V call is TRBV5-1, the J call TRBJ2-5; a possible D gene is TRBD1 (6 bases). The V and J ends lost 4 bases and 4 bases respectively, with 20 bases between them. CDR3 length: 16 residues. Germline V lookup: CDR1 SGHRS, CDR2 YFSETQ. The CDR3 loop is CASSIVQGLSSETQYF. For the CDR3, the DNA is TGCGCCAGCAGCATCGTTCAGGGGCTGTCTTCAGAGACCCAGTACTTC.

The chain uses TRBV10-3 and TRBJ1-2; no reliable D call. Germline V gene sequence: CDR1 ENHRY, CDR2 SYGVKD. The CDR3 has 14 amino acids. Between the trimmed V and J ends, which lost 6 bases and 0 bases, there was a span of 11 bases. CDR3 DNA: TGTGCCATCAGAGGGTCTTCCGCTAACTATGGCTACACCTTC. Its protein product is CAIRGSSANYGYTF.

This chain joins TRBV19 and TRBJ2-5, with D perhaps TRBD1 (5 bases). The V gene's germline CDR1 is LNHDA and CDR2 SQIVND (reference sequence). Between the trimmed V and J ends, which lost 4 bases and 4 bases, there was a span of 19 bases. The CDR3 runs 16 residues. CDR3 sequence: CASSTRRQGWAETQYF. DNA of the CDR3: TGTGCCAGTAGTACCCGCCGTCAGGGATGGGCAGAGACCCAGTACTTC. Full variable domain (rest looked up from reference TRBV19 and TRBJ2-5): DGGITQSPKYLFRKEGQNVTLSCEQNLNHDAMYWYRQDPGQGLRLIYYSQIVNDFQKGDIAEGYSVSREKKESFPLTVTSAQKNPTAFYLCASSTRRQGWAETQYFGPGTRLLVL.

V gene TRBV20-1 combines with J gene TRBJ2-3, with 9 nucleotides matching TRBD2. Germline V gene lookup returns CDR1 DFQATT and CDR2 SNEGSKA (reference sequence). This CDR3 region has 16 residues. J was trimmed by 5 bases and V by 4 bases; bases with no gene match: 13. This chain's CDR3 is CSATSAGGGAVDTQYF. The DNA of the CDR3 is TGCAGTGCTACCTCCGCGGGCGGGGGGGCGGTAGATACGCAGTATTTT.

The V call is TRBV7-3, the J call TRBJ2-5, with TRBD1 matching over 7 bases. V gave up 5 bases and J gave up 2 bases; unmatched junction bases: 2. The CDR3 runs 13 residues. Germline CDR1 and CDR2: SGHTA and FQGTGA. The chain's CDR3 is CASSRDRQETQYF. In nucleotides, the CDR3 is TGTGCCAGCAGCAGGGACAGACAAGAGACCCAGTACTTC.

J is TRBJ1-2 and V is TRBV10-3; 7 bases agree with TRBD1. V lost 4 bases, J lost 4 bases, and 15 bases stayed unmatched. The CDR3 has 17 amino acids. CDR1 ENHRY and CDR2 SYGVKD come from the germline V gene. CDR3 region: CAISVSDRVPGGYGYTF. CDR3 DNA sequence: TGTGCCATCAGTGTTTCCGATAGAGTGCCAGGGGGCTATGGCTACACCTTC.

Comments on this clonotype: The junction shows a germline mismatch at one end, possibly a read error. The genes are TRBV12-3 or TRBV12-4 and TRBJ2-1; 8 bases line up with TRBD2. The CDR3 contains 15 residues. The CDR3 DNA reads TGTGCCAGCAATTTAGCGGGGAGCTCCTACAATGAGCAGTTCTTC. Residues: CASNLAGSSYNEQFF.

The rearrangement uses TRBV6-1 and TRBJ2-7; tentative D call: TRBD1 (6 bases). The V end was cut by 6 bases, the J end by 3 bases, with 15 bases between. Germline values: CDR1 MNHNS, CDR2 SASEGT. The CDR3 totals 14 residues. The CDR3 nucleotides read TGTGCCAGCAGCCCACCGGGACACTACTACGAGCAGTACTTC. Protein: CASSPPGHYYEQYF.

The genes are TRBV5-4 and TRBJ1-2; D is uncertain. This CDR3 contains 13 residues. The V and J ends lost 6 bases and 4 bases respectively, with 13 bases between them. Germline V gene data show CDR1 as SGHNT and CDR2 as YYREEE (reference sequence). The DNA for the CDR3 is TGTGCCAGCAACATGGGTGGTAGCTATGGCTACACCTTC. Amino acid sequence: CASNMGGSYGYTF.

In this sample, this clonotype turned up a few times. The genes are TRBV2 and TRBJ2-7; D unresolved. Germline CDR1 SNHLY, CDR2 FYNNEI. The V and J ends lost 7 bases and 0 bases respectively, with 13 bases between them. The CDR3 covers 14 residues. CDR3 sequence: CASKGLGNSYEQYF. CDR3 nucleotides: TGTGCCAGCAAAGGGTTGGGGAACTCCTACGAGCAGTACTTC.

This chain joins TRBV20-1 and TRBJ2-3; D perhaps matches TRBD2 (6 bases). CDR1 is DFQATT and CDR2 is SNEGSKA in the germline V gene (reference sequence). The CDR3 consists of 11 residues. CDR3 in amino acids: CATRRTDTQYF. For the CDR3, the DNA is TGCGCGACTAGAAGGACAGATACGCAGTATTTT.

The chain has TRBV6-4 and TRBJ2-2, with 10 bases lining up with TRBD1. Germline V gives CDR1 MRHNA, CDR2 SNTAGT. This CDR3 contains 17 residues. With V trimmed by 8 bases and J by 3 bases, 12 bases remained unmatched. The CDR3 DNA reads TGTGCCAGCCCTGAACGACAGGGGGCAGTGGACACCGGGGAGCTGTTTTTT. Translation: CASPERQGAVDTGELFF.

The V gene is TRBV2, the J gene TRBJ1-6, with 10 bases that match TRBD1. CDR3 size: 15 residues. The germline V gene encodes CDR1 SNHLY and CDR2 FYNNEI. With 5 bases clipped from V and 9 bases from J, the junction kept 7 bases outside the gene matches. CDR3 sequence: CASSFGQGVRSPLHF. CDR3 nucleotide sequence: TGTGCCAGCAGTTTCGGACAGGGGGTTCGTTCACCCCTCCACTTT.

This chain uses TRBV19 with TRBJ1-2; no firm D call. Germline CDR1 is LNHDA and CDR2 is SQIVND (reference sequence). Trimming left V 0 bases short and J 4 bases short, with 3 bases between. The CDR3 runs to 12 residues. This CDR3 is CASSIDLYGYTF. Written as DNA, the CDR3 is TGTGCCAGTAGTATAGACCTCTATGGCTACACCTTC. Drawing the rest from reference TRBV19 and TRBJ1-2, the complete variable domain is DGGITQSPKYLFRKEGQNVTLSCEQNLNHDAMYWYRQDPGQGLRLIYYSQIVNDFQKGDIAEGYSVSREKKESFPLTVTSAQKNPTAFYLCASSIDLYGYTFGSGTRLTVV.

The DNA for the CDR3 is TGTGCCAGCAGTGAAACAGAGAGCTCCTACGAGCAGTACTTC. This translates into CASSETESSYEQYF. The chain uses TRBV2 and TRBJ2-7; D gene unclear. CDR3 length: 14 residues. Trimming removed 2 bases at V and 0 bases at J, with 8 bases between. The V gene's germline CDR1 is SNHLY and CDR2 FYNNEI.

The J gene is TRBJ1-2, the V gene TRBV20-1, with a tentative D call TRBD1 (6 bases). Germline-derived CDR1 and CDR2 are DFQATT and SNEGSKA (reference sequence). The CDR3 consists of 14 residues. V was cut by 3 bases and J by 3 bases, with 14 bases left in between. The CDR3 region is CSASKSRGYYGYTF. The CDR3 nucleotides read TGCAGTGCTAGTAAAAGTAGGGGGTACTATGGCTACACCTTC.

There are a few counts of this clonotype. This rearrangement joins TRBV24-1 to TRBJ1-2; no firm D call. This CDR3 is built from 12 residues. The V gene lost 7 bases and the J gene lost 4 bases, with 9 bases spanning the gap. Germline V gives CDR1 KGHDR, CDR2 SFDVKD. CDR3 region: CATSEGSYGYTF. The CDR3 DNA follows: TGTGCCACCAGCGAGGGTTCCTATGGCTACACCTTC.

This clonotype has only a few counts. The chain carries TRBV7-9 and TRBJ1-1; 7 bases match TRBD1. The CDR3 is made up of 14 amino acids. Germline values: CDR1 SEHNR, CDR2 FQNEAQ (reference sequence). V lost 5 bases and J lost 5; bases outside the gene matches: 8. CDR3 DNA: TGTGCCAGCAGCCCCCAGGGGGGGTGGACTGAAGCTTTCTTT. It encodes CASSPQGGWTEAFF.